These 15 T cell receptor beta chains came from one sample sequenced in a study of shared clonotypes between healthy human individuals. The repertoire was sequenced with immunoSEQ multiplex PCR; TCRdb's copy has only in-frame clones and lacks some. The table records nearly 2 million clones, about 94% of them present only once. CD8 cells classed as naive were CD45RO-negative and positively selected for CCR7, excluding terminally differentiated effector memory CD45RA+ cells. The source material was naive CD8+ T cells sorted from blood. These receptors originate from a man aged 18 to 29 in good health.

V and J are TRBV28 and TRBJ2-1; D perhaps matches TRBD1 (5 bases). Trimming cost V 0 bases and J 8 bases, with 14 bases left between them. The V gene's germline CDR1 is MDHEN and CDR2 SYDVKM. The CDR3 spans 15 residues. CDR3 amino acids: CASSLWPPGIHEQFF. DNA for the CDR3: TGTGCCAGCAGTTTATGGCCCCCAGGGATCCATGAGCAGTTCTTC. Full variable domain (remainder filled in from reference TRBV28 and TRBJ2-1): DVKVTQSSRYLVKRTGEKVFLECVQDMDHENMFWYRQDPGLGLRLIYFSYDVKMKEKGDIPEGYSVSREKKERFSLILESASTNQTSMYLCASSLWPPGIHEQFFGPGTRLTVL.

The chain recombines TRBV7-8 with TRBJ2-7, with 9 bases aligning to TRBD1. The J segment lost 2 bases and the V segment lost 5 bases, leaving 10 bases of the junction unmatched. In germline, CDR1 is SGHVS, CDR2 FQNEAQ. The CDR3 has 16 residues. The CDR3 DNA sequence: TGTGCCAGCAGCACGAACCGGGACAGGGTAACCTACGAGCAGTACTTC. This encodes CASSTNRDRVTYEQYF.

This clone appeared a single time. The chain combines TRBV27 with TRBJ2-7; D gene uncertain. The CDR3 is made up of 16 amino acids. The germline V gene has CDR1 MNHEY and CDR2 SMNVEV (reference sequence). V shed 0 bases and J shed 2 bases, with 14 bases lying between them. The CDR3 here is CASSLSGPGPAYEQYF. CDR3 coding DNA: TGTGCCAGCAGTTTATCTGGTCCCGGGCCAGCCTACGAGCAGTACTTC.

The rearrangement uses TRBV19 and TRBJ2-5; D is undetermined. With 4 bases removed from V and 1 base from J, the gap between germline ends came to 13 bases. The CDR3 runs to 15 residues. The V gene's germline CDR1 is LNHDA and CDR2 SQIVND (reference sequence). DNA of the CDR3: TGTGCCAGTAGTACGACCCGCGGCTTCCAAGAGACCCAGTACTTC. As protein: CASSTTRGFQETQYF.

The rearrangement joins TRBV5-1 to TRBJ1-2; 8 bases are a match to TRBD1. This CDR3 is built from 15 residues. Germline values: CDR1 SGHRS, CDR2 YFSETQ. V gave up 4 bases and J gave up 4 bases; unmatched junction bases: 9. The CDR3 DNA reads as TGCGCCAGCAGCCTTACTGGGACAGGTCGCTATGGCTACACCTTC. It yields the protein CASSLTGTGRYGYTF.

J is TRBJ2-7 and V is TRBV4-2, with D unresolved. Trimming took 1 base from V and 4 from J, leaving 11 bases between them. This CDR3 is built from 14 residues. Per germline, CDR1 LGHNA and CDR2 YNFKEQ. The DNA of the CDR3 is TGTGCCAGCAGCCAAGCGGGCAGTCAATACGAGCAGTACTTC. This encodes CASSQAGSQYEQYF.

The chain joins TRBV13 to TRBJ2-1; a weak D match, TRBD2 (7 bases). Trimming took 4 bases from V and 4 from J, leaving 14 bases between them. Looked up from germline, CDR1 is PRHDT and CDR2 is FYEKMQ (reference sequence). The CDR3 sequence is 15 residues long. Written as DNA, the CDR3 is TGTGCCAGCAGCTGGGAGGGGGAGGCTTACAATGAGCAGTTCTTC. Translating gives CASSWEGEAYNEQFF.

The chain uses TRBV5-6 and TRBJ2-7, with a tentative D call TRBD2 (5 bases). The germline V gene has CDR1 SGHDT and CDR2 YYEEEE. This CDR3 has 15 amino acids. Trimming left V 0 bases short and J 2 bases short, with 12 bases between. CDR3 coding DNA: TGTGCCAGCAGCTTGGTTGGACTGTCAGCCTACGAGCAGTACTTC. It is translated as CASSLVGLSAYEQYF.

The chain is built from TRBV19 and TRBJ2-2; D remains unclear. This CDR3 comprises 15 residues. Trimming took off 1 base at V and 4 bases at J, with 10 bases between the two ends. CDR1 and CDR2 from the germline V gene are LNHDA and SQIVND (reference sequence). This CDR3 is CASSIAKESTGELFF. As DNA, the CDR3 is TGTGCCAGTAGTATAGCTAAGGAGTCCACCGGGGAGCTGTTTTTT.

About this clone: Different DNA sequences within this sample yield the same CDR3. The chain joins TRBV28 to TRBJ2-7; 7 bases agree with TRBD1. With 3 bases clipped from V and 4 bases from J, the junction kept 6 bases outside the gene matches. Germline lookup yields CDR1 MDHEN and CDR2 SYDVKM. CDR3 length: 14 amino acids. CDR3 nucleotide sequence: TGTGCCAGCAGTTTGACAGGGATAGGGTACGAGCAGTACTTC. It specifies CASSLTGIGYEQYF.

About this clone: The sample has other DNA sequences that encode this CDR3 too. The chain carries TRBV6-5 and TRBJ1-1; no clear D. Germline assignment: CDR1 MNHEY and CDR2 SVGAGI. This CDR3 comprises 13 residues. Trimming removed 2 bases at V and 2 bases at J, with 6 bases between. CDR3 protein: CASSYRSNTEAFF. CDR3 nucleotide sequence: TGTGCCAGCAGTTACCGCTCAAACACTGAAGCTTTCTTT.

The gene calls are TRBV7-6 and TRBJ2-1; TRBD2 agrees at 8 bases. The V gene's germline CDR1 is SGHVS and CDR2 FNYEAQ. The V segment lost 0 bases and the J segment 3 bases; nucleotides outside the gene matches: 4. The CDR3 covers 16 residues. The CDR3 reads CASSLALAGLYNEQFF. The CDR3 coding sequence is TGTGCCAGCAGCTTAGCGCTAGCGGGCCTCTACAATGAGCAGTTCTTC.

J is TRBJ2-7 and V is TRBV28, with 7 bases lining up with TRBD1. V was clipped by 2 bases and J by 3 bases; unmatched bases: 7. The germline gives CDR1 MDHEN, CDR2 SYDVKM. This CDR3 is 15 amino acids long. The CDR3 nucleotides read TGTGCCAGCAGTTTAAAAGGGACAGAAGTCTACGAGCAGTACTTC. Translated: CASSLKGTEVYEQYF.

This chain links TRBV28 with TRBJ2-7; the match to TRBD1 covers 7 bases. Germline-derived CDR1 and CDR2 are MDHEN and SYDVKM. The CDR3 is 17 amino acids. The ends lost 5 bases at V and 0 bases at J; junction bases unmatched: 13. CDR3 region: CASSQPPGQTASYEQYF. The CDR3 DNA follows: TGTGCCAGCAGTCAACCTCCGGGACAGACCGCCTCCTACGAGCAGTACTTC.

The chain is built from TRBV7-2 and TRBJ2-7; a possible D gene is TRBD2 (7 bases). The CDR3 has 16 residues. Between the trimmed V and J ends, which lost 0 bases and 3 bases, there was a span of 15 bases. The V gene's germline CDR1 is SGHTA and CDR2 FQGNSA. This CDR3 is CASSLALGGGFYEQYF. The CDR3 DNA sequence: TGTGCCAGCAGCTTAGCGTTGGGAGGGGGATTCTACGAGCAGTACTTC.